This TCR beta chain derives from a study of vaccination and CD4 T cells after COVID-19 (dated by TCRdb to the early 2020s). The study in broad terms: Convalescent patients had a positive SARS-CoV-2 result on nasal swab PCR, and of these patients, nine had mild disease and one had severe disease. Post-COVID blood samples were collected from convalescent patients a median of approximately 93 days after diagnosis, with a range of about 30 to 161 days. Post-vaccine blood samples were collected a median of about 72 days after the second vaccine dose, ranging from about 13 to 250 days. The convalescent cohort included six males and four females, with two Hispanic individuals, seven Caucasians, two Asians and one multiracial person. Each participant got two doses of either the Pfizer-BioNTech BNT162b2 vaccine (n=8) or the Moderna mRNA-1273 vaccine (n=2). Control cultures received a CEFX viral epitope pool as the positive control, an HIV-1 Nef peptide pool as the negative control, or no peptide. In over 8 COVID-19 convalescent patients and a handful of infection-naive healthy vaccine recipients, researchers compared the spike-specific CD4+ TCR repertoire from before mRNA vaccination with the repertoire from after. Overlapping spike peptide pools from SARS-CoV-2 and from the common cold coronaviruses HCoV-NL63, HCoV-OC43 and HCoV-229E were used as culture stimuli.

The method behind the library was PCR. TCR sequencing of DNA from cultured CD4+ T cells used the Oncomine TCR Beta short-read assay at the Johns Hopkins FTIC core. The QIAamp micro DNA kit was used to extract genomic DNA from the cultured CD4+ T cells. Oncomine TCR Beta libraries from cultured CD4+ T cells were pooled with unique dual indexes and sequenced on an Illumina iSeq 100. On the authors' methods: Non-productive sequences were filtered out, and CDR3s that did not start with C, did not end with F or W, or were shorter than 7 amino acids were discarded. Antigen-specific clonotypes were identified with the MANAFEST web application by comparing peptide-stimulated wells with reference and other culture wells. Positive clones required FDR below 0.05, an odds ratio above 5, and productive frequency above 0.1% in at least two of three replicate wells. A clonotype counted as cross-reactive if it showed significant expansion both in the SARS-CoV-2 spike wells and in at least one common cold coronavirus spike condition. Similarity between CDR3 sequences was evaluated in R version 3.6.1 using Levenshtein distances (stringdist) and unrooted phylogenetic trees (ape). The public reads were run again by TCRdb, first through fastp at Q25 and then through MiXCR, and only productive beta chains were kept. Merged by CDR3 protein, the rows form single entries marked with the most common genes and DNA. TCRdb's processing, not the study's, gives the V and J calls here. Within this sample are about 20,000 distinct CDR3 sequences, with 45% to 70% of them counted one time only. The ten most abundant clones make up over 8.5% of the sample.

This specimen's treatment or condition label, interpreted: approximately 9-day PBMC culture with coronavirus spike peptide pools or control peptides (ViraFEST assay). The ViraFEST assay was used in the study, in which antigen-specific T cells were expanded with peptide pools and expanded clonotypes were subsequently identified by TCR sequencing. The convalescent patients' positive SARS-CoV-2 PCR tests were from March to December 2020, which was before the Alpha, Beta and Delta variants emerged in the United States. Each well held 2.1 million or so PBMCs cultured in IMDM containing about 5% human AB serum and approximately 9.8 IU/ml IL-2, with around 9.7 ug/ml peptide pools added. On days 3 and 7, half of the culture medium was replaced with fresh IL-2-containing medium. Once the cells had been in culture for around ten days, the EasySep CD4+ T cell isolation kit was used to isolate CD4+ T cells by negative selection. Ficoll-Paque Plus gradient centrifugation was used to isolate PBMCs from whole blood, and the isolated PBMCs were then either used fresh or cryopreserved at -140C. Culture conditions were generally each tested in triplicate wells.

Broader findings and caveats from the paper: In convalescent patients, nearly all vaccine-specific clones (304 of 307) were found to be mono-reactive for SARS-CoV-2 spike rather than cross-reactive with common cold coronaviruses. In convalescent patients, a median approximately 86% of post-vaccine SARS-CoV-2-reactive clones were detected only after vaccination, and vaccine-specific priming was suggested by this finding. The median count of SARS-CoV-2-reactive clonotypes went up from 20 to 25 after infection to 35 to 40 after vaccination, although the change was not significant. The study included relatively few convalescent patients and did not analyze early timepoints after natural infection.

This clonotype came up a few times. Its antigen is currently not known. Base qualities are not at hand, and no much larger clone is one base apart. The receptor's source is a human donor who had recovered from COVID-19. Input material: CD4+ T cells from blood, cultured in vitro.

The DNA sequence is as follows: TGTGCCAGCAGCCTCGGACAGGGAATGGGCGGCTACACCTTC. Translation gives CASSLGQGMGGYTF. The chain was built from TRBV6-1 and TRBJ1-2, with 8 junctional bases fitting TRBD1. For CDR1 and CDR2, the germline V gene lists MNHNS and SASEGT. The CDR3 runs 14 amino acids, cysteine and phenylalanine included. Only the CDR3 portion is preserved as DNA: 42 bases, with reading frame beginning at the first base. From V the trimming removes 6 bases and from J it removes 8 bases, while the gene matches leave 11 bases of the junction unaccounted for.